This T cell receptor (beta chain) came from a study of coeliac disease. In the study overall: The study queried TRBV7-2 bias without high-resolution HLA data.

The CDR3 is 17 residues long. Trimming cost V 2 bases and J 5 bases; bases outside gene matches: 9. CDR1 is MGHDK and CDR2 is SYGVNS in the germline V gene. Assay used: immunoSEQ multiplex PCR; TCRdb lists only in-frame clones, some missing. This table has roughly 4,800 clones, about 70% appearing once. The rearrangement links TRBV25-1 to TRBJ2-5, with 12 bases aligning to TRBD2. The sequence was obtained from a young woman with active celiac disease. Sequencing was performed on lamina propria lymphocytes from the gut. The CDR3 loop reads CASSEGKTSGSRETQYF. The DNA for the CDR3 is TGTGCCAGCAGTGAAGGGAAGACTAGCGGGAGTAGGGAGACCCAGTACTTC. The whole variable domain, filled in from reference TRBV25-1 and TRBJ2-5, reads EADIYQTPRYLVIGTGKKITLECSQTMGHDKMYWYQQDPGMELHLIHYSYGVNSTEKGDLSSESTVSRIRTEHFPLTLESARPSHTSQYLCASSEGKTSGSRETQYFGPGTRLLVL.